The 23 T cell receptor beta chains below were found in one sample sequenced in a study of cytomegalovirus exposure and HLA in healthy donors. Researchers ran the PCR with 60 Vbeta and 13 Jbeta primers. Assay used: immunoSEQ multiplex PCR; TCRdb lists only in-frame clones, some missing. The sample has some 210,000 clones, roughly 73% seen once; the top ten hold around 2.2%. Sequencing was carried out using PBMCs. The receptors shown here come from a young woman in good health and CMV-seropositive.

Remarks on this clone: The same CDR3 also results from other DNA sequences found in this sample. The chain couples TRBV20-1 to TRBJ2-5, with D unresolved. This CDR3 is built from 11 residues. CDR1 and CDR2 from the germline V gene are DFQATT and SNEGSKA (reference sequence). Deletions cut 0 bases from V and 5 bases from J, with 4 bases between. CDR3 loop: CSARDRETQYF. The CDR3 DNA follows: TGCAGTGCTAGAGATCGGGAGACCCAGTACTTC.

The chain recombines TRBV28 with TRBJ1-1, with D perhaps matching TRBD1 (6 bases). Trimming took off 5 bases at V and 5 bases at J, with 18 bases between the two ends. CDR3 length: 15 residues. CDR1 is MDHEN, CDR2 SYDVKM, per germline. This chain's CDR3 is CASSQSGVMGTEAFF. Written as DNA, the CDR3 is TGTGCCAGCAGTCAATCAGGGGTGATGGGAACTGAAGCTTTCTTT.

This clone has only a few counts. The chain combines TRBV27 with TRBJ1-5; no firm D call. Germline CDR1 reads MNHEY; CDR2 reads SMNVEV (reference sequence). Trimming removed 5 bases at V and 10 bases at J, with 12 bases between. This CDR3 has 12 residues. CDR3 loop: CASSPSPVPQHF. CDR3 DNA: TGTGCCAGCAGTCCGAGTCCCGTTCCCCAGCATTTT.

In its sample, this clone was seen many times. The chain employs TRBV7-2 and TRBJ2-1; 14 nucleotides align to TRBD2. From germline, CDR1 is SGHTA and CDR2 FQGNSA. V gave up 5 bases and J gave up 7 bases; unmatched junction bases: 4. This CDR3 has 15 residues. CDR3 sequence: CASSAGLAGANEQFF. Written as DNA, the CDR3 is TGTGCCAGCAGCGCGGGACTAGCGGGGGCAAATGAGCAGTTCTTC.

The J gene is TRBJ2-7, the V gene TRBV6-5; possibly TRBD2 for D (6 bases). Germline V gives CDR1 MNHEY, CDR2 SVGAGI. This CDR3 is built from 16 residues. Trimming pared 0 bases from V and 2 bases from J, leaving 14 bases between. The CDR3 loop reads CASSYSGGTAPYEQYF. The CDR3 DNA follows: TGTGCCAGCAGTTACTCTGGGGGGACGGCACCCTACGAGCAGTACTTC.

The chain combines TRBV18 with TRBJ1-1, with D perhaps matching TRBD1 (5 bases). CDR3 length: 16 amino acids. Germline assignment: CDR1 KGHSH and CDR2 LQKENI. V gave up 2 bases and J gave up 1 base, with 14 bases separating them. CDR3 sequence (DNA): TGTGCCAGCTCACCATCGAACCAGGGCCAGAACACTGAAGCTTTCTTT. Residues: CASSPSNQGQNTEAFF.

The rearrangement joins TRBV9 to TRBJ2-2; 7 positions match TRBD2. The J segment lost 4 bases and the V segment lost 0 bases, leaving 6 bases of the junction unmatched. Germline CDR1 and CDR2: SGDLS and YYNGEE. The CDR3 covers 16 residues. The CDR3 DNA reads TGTGCCAGCAGCGTAGACGGGGGGAGATTCACCGGGGAGCTGTTTTTT. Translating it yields CASSVDGGRFTGELFF.

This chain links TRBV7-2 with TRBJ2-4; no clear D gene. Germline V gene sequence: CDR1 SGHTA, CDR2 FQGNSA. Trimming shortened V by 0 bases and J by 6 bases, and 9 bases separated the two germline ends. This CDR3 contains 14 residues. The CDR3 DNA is TGTGCCAGCAGCTTAGCGGCCGCTTTAAACATTCAGTACTTC. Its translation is CASSLAAALNIQYF. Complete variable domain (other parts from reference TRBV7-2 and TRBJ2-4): GAGVSQSPSNKVTEKGKDVELRCDPISGHTALYWYRQSLGQGLEFLIYFQGNSAPDKSGLPSDRFSAERTGGSVSTLTIQRTQQEDSAVYLCASSLAAALNIQYFGAGTRLSVL.

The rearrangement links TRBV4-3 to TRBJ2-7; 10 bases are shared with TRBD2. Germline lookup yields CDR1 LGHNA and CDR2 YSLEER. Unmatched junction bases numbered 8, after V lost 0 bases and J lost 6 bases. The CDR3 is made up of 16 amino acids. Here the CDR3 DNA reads TGCGCCAGCAGCCAAGAGGCTAGCGGGAGTGGATCCGAGCAGTACTTC. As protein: CASSQEASGSGSEQYF.

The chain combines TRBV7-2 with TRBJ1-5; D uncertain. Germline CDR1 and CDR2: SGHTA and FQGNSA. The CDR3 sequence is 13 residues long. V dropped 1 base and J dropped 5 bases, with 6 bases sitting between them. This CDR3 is CASSLVGDQPQHF. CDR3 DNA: TGTGCCAGCAGCTTAGTCGGGGATCAGCCCCAGCATTTT.

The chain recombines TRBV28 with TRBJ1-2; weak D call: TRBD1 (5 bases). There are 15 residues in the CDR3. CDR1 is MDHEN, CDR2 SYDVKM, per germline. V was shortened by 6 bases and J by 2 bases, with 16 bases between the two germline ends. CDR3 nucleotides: TGTGCCAGCAGGGACAATATCGCGGTCAACTATGGCTACACCTTC. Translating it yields CASRDNIAVNYGYTF.

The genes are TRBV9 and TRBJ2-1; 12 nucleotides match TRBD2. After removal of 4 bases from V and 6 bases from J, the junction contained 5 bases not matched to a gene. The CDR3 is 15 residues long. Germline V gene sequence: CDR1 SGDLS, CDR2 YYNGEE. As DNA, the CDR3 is TGTGCCAGCAGCACCCGGACTAGCGGGACCAATGAGCAGTTCTTC. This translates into CASSTRTSGTNEQFF.

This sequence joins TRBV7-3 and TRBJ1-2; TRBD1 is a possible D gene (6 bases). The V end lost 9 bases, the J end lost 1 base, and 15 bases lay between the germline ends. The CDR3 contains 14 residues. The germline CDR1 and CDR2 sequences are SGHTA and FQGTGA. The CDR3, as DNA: TGTGCCAGGACATCCGGGGACAATAACTATGGCTACACCTTC. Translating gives CARTSGDNNYGYTF. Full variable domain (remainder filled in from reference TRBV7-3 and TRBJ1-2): GAGVSQTPSNKVTEKGKYVELRCDPISGHTALYWYRQSLGQGPEFLIYFQGTGAADDSGLPNDRFFAVRPEGSVSTLKIQRTERGDSAVYLCARTSGDNNYGYTFGSGTRLTVV.

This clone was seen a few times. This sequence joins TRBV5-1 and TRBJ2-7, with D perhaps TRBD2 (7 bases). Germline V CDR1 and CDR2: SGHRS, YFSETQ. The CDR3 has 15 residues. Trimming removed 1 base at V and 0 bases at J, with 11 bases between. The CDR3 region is CASSLSAGASYEQYF. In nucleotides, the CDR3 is TGCGCCAGCAGCTTGAGTGCGGGGGCCTCCTACGAGCAGTACTTC.

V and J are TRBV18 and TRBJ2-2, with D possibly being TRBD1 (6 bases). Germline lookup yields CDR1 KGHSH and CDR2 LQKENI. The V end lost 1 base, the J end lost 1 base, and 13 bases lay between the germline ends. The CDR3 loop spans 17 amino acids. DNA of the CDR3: TGTGCCAGCTCACCACGACAGGCTACCCAGAACACCGGGGAGCTGTTTTTT. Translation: CASSPRQATQNTGELFF.

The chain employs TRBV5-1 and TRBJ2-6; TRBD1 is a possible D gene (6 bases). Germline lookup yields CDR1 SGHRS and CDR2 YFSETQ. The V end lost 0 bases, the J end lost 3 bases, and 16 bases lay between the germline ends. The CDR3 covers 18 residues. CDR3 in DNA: TGCGCCAGCAGCTTGGGCAGGGGTTTTGTTGGTGGGGCCAACGTCCTGACTTTC. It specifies CASSLGRGFVGGANVLTF.

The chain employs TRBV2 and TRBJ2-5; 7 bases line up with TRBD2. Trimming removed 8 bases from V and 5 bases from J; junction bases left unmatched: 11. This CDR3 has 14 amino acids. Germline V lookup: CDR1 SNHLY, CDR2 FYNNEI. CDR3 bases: TGTGCCAGCTCCCGCGGGAGAGGGGCTGAGACCCAGTACTTC. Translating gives CASSRGRGAETQYF.

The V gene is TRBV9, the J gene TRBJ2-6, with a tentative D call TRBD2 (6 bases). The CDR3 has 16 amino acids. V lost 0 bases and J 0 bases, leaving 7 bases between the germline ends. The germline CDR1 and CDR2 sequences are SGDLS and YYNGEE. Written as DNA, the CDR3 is TGTGCCAGCAGCGTAGGGGGGGACTCTGGGGCCAACGTCCTGACTTTC. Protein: CASSVGGDSGANVLTF.

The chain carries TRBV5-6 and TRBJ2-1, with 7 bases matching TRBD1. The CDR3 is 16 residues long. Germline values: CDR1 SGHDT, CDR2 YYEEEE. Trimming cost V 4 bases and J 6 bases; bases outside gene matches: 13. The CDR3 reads CASSRSGRDRLNEQFF. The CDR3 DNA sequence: TGTGCCAGCAGCCGATCGGGCCGGGACAGACTCAATGAGCAGTTCTTC. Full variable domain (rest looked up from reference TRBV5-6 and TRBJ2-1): DAGVTQSPTHLIKTRGQQVTLRCSPKSGHDTVSWYQQALGQGPQFIFQYYEEEERQRGNFPDRFSGHQFPNYSSELNVNALLLGDSALYLCASSRSGRDRLNEQFFGPGTRLTVL.

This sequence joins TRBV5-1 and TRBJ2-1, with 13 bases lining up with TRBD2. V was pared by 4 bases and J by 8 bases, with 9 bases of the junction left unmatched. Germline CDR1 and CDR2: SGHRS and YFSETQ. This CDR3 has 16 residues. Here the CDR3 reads CASSRRTSGGNDEQFF. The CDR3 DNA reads TGCGCCAGCAGCCGAAGGACTAGCGGGGGTAATGATGAGCAGTTCTTC.

The CDR3 loop reads CASSQPGTPFNQFF. DNA of the CDR3: TGTGCCAGCAGCCAACCCGGGACTCCTTTTAATCAGTTCTTC. J is TRBJ2-1 and V is TRBV7-2; tentative D call: TRBD2 (6 bases). The CDR3 is made up of 14 amino acids. Between the trimmed V and J ends, which lost 5 bases and 13 bases, there was a span of 21 bases. Germline loops: CDR1 SGHTA, CDR2 FQGNSA.

CDR3 bases: TGTGCCATCAGTGAGCAGGGGCCCTATGGCTACACCTTC. Translating gives CAISEQGPYGYTF. The J gene is TRBJ1-2, the V gene TRBV10-3, with D possibly matching TRBD1 (6 bases). This CDR3 contains 13 residues. Germline CDR1 and CDR2: ENHRY and SYGVKD. With 2 bases removed from V and 4 bases from J, the gap between germline ends came to 8 bases.

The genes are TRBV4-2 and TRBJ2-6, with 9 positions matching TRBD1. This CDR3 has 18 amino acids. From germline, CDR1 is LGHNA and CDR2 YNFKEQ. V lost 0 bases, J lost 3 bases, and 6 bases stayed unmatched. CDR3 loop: CASSQERTGELGANVLTF. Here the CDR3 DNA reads TGTGCCAGCAGCCAAGAGCGGACAGGGGAACTTGGGGCCAACGTCCTGACTTTC.